These 24 T cell receptor beta chains were sequenced from one sample in a study of CD8+ T cells in alopecia areata. As to treatment: oral pan-JAK inhibitor, 5-10 mg twice daily. cDNA reverse transcribed from extracted RNA served as the sequencing template. TCRdb keeps only in-frame clones here, not all; method: immunoSEQ multiplex PCR. The table includes roughly 120,000 clones, less than 75% detected once. This specimen consisted of CD8+ T cells sorted from blood, obtained at week 4, from a patient treated with tofacitinib. The receptor source for this set is a human donor with alopecia areata.

The chain joins TRBV4-3 to TRBJ2-7, with D possibly being TRBD1 or TRBD2 (5 bases each). V shed 1 base and J shed 6 bases, with 13 bases lying between them. The CDR3 is 14 amino acids. The germline gives CDR1 LGHNA, CDR2 YSLEER. Here the CDR3 DNA reads TGCGCCAGCAGCCAAGGGCAGGGTGGGGGCGAGCAGTACTTC. Translating gives CASSQGQGGGEQYF.

This clone was recorded only once. The chain links TRBV6-5 to TRBJ1-2; a possible D gene is TRBD1 (5 bases). Germline V gene sequence: CDR1 MNHEY, CDR2 SVGAGI. Deletions cut 2 bases from V and 6 bases from J, with 13 bases between. The CDR3 totals 14 residues. CDR3 coding DNA: TGTGCCAGCAGTTACGGGGCCGGGGCGAATGGCTACACCTTC. It codes for CASSYGAGANGYTF.

This rearrangement joins TRBV18 to TRBJ2-1, with D possibly TRBD2 on 6 matching bases. The germline V gene encodes CDR1 KGHSH and CDR2 LQKENI. The CDR3 spans 13 residues. Trimming took 3 bases from V and 7 from J, leaving 10 bases between them. The CDR3 DNA is TGTGCCAGCTCACCCCCGGACTATAATGAGCAGTTCTTC. This gives the protein CASSPPDYNEQFF.

This clone was seen just once. The chain uses TRBV25-1 and TRBJ2-5; D is ambiguous. The CDR3 has 15 amino acids. V was shortened by 1 base and J by 1 base, with 10 bases between the two germline ends. CDR1 and CDR2 from the germline V gene are MGHDK and SYGVNS. The CDR3 is CASSEFGETQETQYF. For the CDR3, the DNA is TGTGCCAGCAGTGAATTTGGAGAGACCCAAGAGACCCAGTACTTC.

Only one count was recorded for this clone. The chain employs TRBV2 and TRBJ2-7; the D gene is possibly TRBD1 (6 bases). This CDR3 has 14 amino acids. CDR1 is SNHLY and CDR2 is FYNNEI in the germline V gene. Trimming cost V 10 bases and J 3 bases, with 19 bases left between them. The CDR3, as DNA: TGTGCCACCTTACCCACAGGGTGGAACTACGAGCAGTACTTC. Its translation: CATLPTGWNYEQYF.

This sequence joins TRBV2 and TRBJ2-3; 9 bases fit TRBD2. Germline V CDR1 and CDR2: SNHLY, FYNNEI. The CDR3 extends over 14 amino acids. V shed 10 bases, J shed 0 bases, and the junction held 5 bases outside the gene matches. CDR3 in DNA: TGTGCCAACCGACTAGCGGTAAGCACAGATACGCAGTATTTT. Translation: CANRLAVSTDTQYF.

The chain carries TRBV28 and TRBJ1-2, with D hard to call. V was shortened by 10 bases and J by 5 bases, with 14 bases between the two germline ends. CDR1 is MDHEN and CDR2 is SYDVKM in the germline V gene. The CDR3 spans 12 residues. CDR3 amino acids: CATDAGPYGYTF. As DNA, the CDR3 is TGTGCCACCGACGCTGGGCCTTATGGCTACACCTTC.

This clone was seen more than once but under ten times. V gene TRBV5-1 combines with J gene TRBJ2-7; D remains ambiguous. CDR3 length: 13 amino acids. Per the germline V gene, CDR1 is SGHRS and CDR2 is YFSETQ. V was cut by 6 bases and J by 0 bases, with 10 bases left in between. As DNA, the CDR3 is TGCGCCAGCATCGCAGAGAGCTCCTACGAGCAGTACTTC. It translates to CASIAESSYEQYF. The whole variable domain, filled in from reference TRBV5-1 and TRBJ2-7, reads KAGVTQTPRYLIKTRGQQVTLSCSPISGHRSVSWYQQTPGQGLQFLFEYFSETQRNKGNFPGRFSGRQFSNSRSEMNVSTLELGDSALYLCASIAESSYEQYFGPGTRLTVT.

The V and J genes are TRBV29-1 and TRBJ1-2; D might be TRBD1 (6 bases). The V and J ends lost 6 bases and 5 bases respectively, with 19 bases between them. Germline CDR1 is SQVTM and CDR2 is ANQGSEA. The CDR3 extends over 14 amino acids. The CDR3 loop reads CSVLSGGQRYGYTF. The DNA of the CDR3 is TGCAGCGTGCTTTCGGGGGGGCAGAGGTATGGCTACACCTTC.

This clone was observed a handful of times. This chain connects TRBV5-5 to TRBJ1-1, with D tentatively TRBD1 (5 bases). The germline V gene has CDR1 SGHKS and CDR2 YYEKEE (reference sequence). This CDR3 has 17 amino acids. Trimming left V 1 base short and J 0 bases short, with 16 bases between. CDR3 residues: CASSLIGFGAMNTEAFF. The CDR3, as DNA: TGTGCCAGCAGCTTGATCGGGTTTGGGGCCATGAACACTGAAGCTTTCTTT.

The V call is TRBV5-1, the J call TRBJ2-7; D is perhaps TRBD1 (6 bases). Germline CDR1 is SGHRS and CDR2 is YFSETQ. V was pared by 4 bases and J by 2 bases, with 22 bases between. The CDR3 totals 17 residues. The CDR3 region has the DNA TGCGCCAGCAGCCTTGTTAACAACCGGGACATACCCTACGAGCAGTACTTC. Translating it yields CASSLVNNRDIPYEQYF.

This clone was observed a handful of times. V and J are TRBV30 and TRBJ2-7; D may be TRBD1 (5 bases). CDR1 GTSNPN and CDR2 SVGIG come from the germline V gene (reference sequence). The V and J ends lost 3 bases and 5 bases respectively, with 14 bases between them. The CDR3 spans 13 residues. CDR3 sequence (DNA): TGTGCCTGGAGGTTGGACATTGGACACGAGCAGTACTTC. It specifies CAWRLDIGHEQYF.

As for this clone: One junction end does not reproduce the germline sequence, and a read error may be involved. The V gene is TRBV27, the J gene TRBJ2-7; 8 bases agree with TRBD1. The CDR3 spans 12 residues. The germline V gene has CDR1 MNHEY and CDR2 SMNVEV (reference sequence). CDR3 nucleotide sequence: TGTGCCAGCAGTGGACGACAGGGGCGAGCCTTCTTC. Its protein product is CASSGRQGRAFF.

This sequence joins TRBV29-1 and TRBJ2-2; D is uncertain. V lost 3 bases and J 0 bases, leaving 8 bases between the germline ends. The length of the CDR3 is 14 residues. The germline gives CDR1 SQVTM, CDR2 ANQGSEA. CDR3 nucleotides: TGCAGCGTTGACGCGCAAACGAACACCGGGGAGCTGTTTTTT. Its protein product is CSVDAQTNTGELFF.

This rearrangement joins TRBV2 to TRBJ2-4; perhaps D is TRBD1 or TRBD2 (5 bases each). The CDR3 length is 16 residues. Germline lookup yields CDR1 SNHLY and CDR2 FYNNEI. V was clipped by 3 bases and J by 0 bases, with 12 bases between them. This CDR3 reads CASSDGGGLAKNIQYF. The DNA for the CDR3 is TGTGCCAGCAGTGATGGTGGGGGTTTAGCCAAAAACATTCAGTACTTC.

This clone was picked up a small number of times. The same CDR3 is also encoded by other DNA sequences in this sample. This rearrangement joins TRBV29-1 to TRBJ1-2; D ambiguous. Germline V gene data show CDR1 as SQVTM and CDR2 as ANQGSEA. The CDR3 is 12 residues long. Trimming removed 3 bases at V and 2 bases at J, with 7 bases between. CDR3 amino acids: CSVEGQNYGYTF. CDR3 DNA sequence: TGCAGCGTTGAGGGTCAGAACTATGGCTACACCTTC.

The V gene is TRBV4-3, the J gene TRBJ1-6; 7 bases are a match to TRBD1. V dropped 1 base and J dropped 7; count of bases not matched to a gene: 7. The CDR3 is made up of 16 amino acids. Germline V lookup: CDR1 LGHNA, CDR2 YSLEER. The CDR3 coding sequence is TGCGCCAGCAGCCAAGGTCGGGGACAGAAAAATTCACCCCTCCACTTT. Translated, it gives CASSQGRGQKNSPLHF.

V gene TRBV27 combines with J gene TRBJ1-6; D not certain. Trimming removed 3 bases at V and 0 bases at J, with 9 bases between. CDR1 is MNHEY, CDR2 SMNVEV, per germline (reference sequence). CDR3 length equals 16 residues. CDR3 in DNA: TGTGCCAGCAGTTTCCGAGGGAGCTCCTATAATTCACCCCTCCACTTT. Its protein product is CASSFRGSSYNSPLHF.

The V gene is TRBV28, the J gene TRBJ1-3; no clear D. Looked up from germline, CDR1 is MDHEN and CDR2 is SYDVKM. Trimming shortened V by 7 bases and J by 4 bases, and 8 bases separated the two germline ends. This CDR3 comprises 12 residues. The CDR3 is CASNVYGNTIYF. CDR3 in DNA: TGTGCCAGCAACGTATACGGAAACACCATATATTTT.

This clone was seen only a few times. The chain joins TRBV30 to TRBJ1-1, with TRBD1 matching over 8 bases. There are 14 residues in the CDR3. The germline V gene has CDR1 GTSNPN and CDR2 SVGIG (reference sequence). Trimming cost V 4 bases and J 1 base; bases outside gene matches: 5. The CDR3 reads CAWTPGQGNTEAFF. Here the CDR3 DNA reads TGTGCCTGGACCCCCGGACAGGGGAACACTGAAGCTTTCTTT.

V gene TRBV28 combines with J gene TRBJ2-7, with 8 positions matching TRBD1. Germline CDR1 MDHEN, CDR2 SYDVKM. The V gene end was trimmed by 2 bases and the J gene end by 3 bases; junction bases not matched to a gene: 6. This CDR3 has 15 amino acids. CDR3 coding DNA: TGTGCCAGCAGTTTAGCGCGGACAGGGCTCTACGAGCAGTACTTC. Residues: CASSLARTGLYEQYF.

Only a few counts were recorded for this clone. The rearrangement links TRBV7-2 to TRBJ2-3, with 8 nucleotides matching TRBD1. The germline V gene has CDR1 SGHTA and CDR2 FQGNSA. The CDR3 loop spans 14 amino acids. With V trimmed by 5 bases and J by 5 bases, 6 bases remained unmatched. The DNA of the CDR3 is TGTGCCAGCAGCCCGGACAGGGCGGAAGATACGCAGTATTTT. Its protein is CASSPDRAEDTQYF.

The gene calls are TRBV29-1 and TRBJ2-5, with D perhaps matching TRBD1 or TRBD2 (5 bases each). The germline CDR1 and CDR2 sequences are SQVTM and ANQGSEA. The CDR3 consists of 14 residues. V was shortened by 6 bases and J by 5 bases, with 19 bases between the two germline ends. The CDR3 reads CSVDRLRGPETQYF. Here the CDR3 DNA reads TGCAGCGTCGACCGTCTGAGGGGCCCGGAGACCCAGTACTTC.

The chain has TRBV7-9 and TRBJ1-1; the D is unclear. Germline CDR1 reads SEHNR; CDR2 reads FQNEAQ (reference sequence). V shed 3 bases and J shed 3 bases, with 17 bases lying between them. The CDR3 is made up of 16 amino acids. The CDR3 protein is CASSLYGEVRDTEAFF. The CDR3, as DNA: TGTGCCAGCAGCTTGTACGGGGAAGTTAGGGACACTGAAGCTTTCTTT.